This T cell receptor (beta chain) was obtained from a study of T cells in Graves' hyperthyroidism and ophthalmopathy. This clonotype was counted at least ten times. Its target is not known. Hyperthyroidism was newly diagnosed in patients aged 18 to 65 (duration under 2 months). Diagnoses were made from clinical symptoms, serum measures (thyroxine and TRAb), thyroid ultrasound and orbital computed tomography. General study results and limits: The model forecast ophthalmopathy, anticipating it by a median 6.5 months before onset. Blood also carried most thyroid clonotypes expanded above 0.001.

Using RNA transcripts as the source, TCR beta CDR3 regions were amplified. First-round RT-PCR targeting the TCR CDR3 was performed with the HTBI primer set. TCRdb used MiXCR to reprocess the multiplex PCR reads, holding one entry per CDR3 protein. The sample has a few hundred thousand distinct CDR3 sequences, roughly 50% seen once. Germline V gene data show CDR1 as MNHEY and CDR2 as SVGAGI. The CDR3 consists of 17 residues. V lost 0 bases, J lost 2 bases, and 13 bases lay in between. Material for sequencing was peripheral blood or thyroid tissue (not recorded which). The sequence was obtained from a woman between 18 and 29 years old with Graves' hyperthyroidism. J is TRBJ2-2 and V is TRBV6-5; D might be TRBD2 (6 bases). Written as DNA, the CDR3 is TGTGCCAGCAGTTACTCTCTCGGGACTGCCAACACCGGGGAGCTGTTTTTT. Translated: CASSYSLGTANTGELFF.